The 11 T cell receptor beta chains presented below share a single source sample, sequenced in a study of blood T cells in healthy people across ages (dated by TCRdb to about 2015). The library was made by 5' RACE. The sequencer listed for this sample is Illumina HiSeq 2500. A second PCR of roughly 6 to 12 cycles was run with a J-beta primer mix and a sample-barcoded 5' primer. TCRdb ran its own pipeline on the public reads, namely fastp trimming at Q25 and MiXCR clone calling, and kept in-frame beta chains. Every CDR3 protein is listed once, alongside the most common genes and DNA of its rows. Recorded for this sample are about 1.4 million distinct CDR3 sequences; almost 60% of them occurred a single time. Jointly, the top ten make up roughly 7% of the sample. Sequenced: blood. These TCRs come from a man younger than 35 in good health.

Details on this clonotype: The germline gene is not matched at one end of the junction; a read error may be the cause. The chain combines TRBV20-1 with TRBJ2-3; TRBD1 matches 7 bases. Germline V CDR1 and CDR2: DFQATT, SNEGSKA (reference sequence). The CDR3 totals 16 residues. This CDR3 is CSVRRWDRASTDTQYF. As DNA, the CDR3 is TGCAGTGTTAGAAGATGGGACAGAGCTAGCACAGATACGCAGTATTTT.

CDR3 nucleotides: TGTGCCAGCAGTCCAGTAGGGACGGGCTCCTACTATGGCTACACCTTC. Its translation is CASSPVGTGSYYGYTF. V is TRBV12-3 or TRBV12-4 and J is TRBJ1-2, with D possibly matching TRBD1 (5 bases). The CDR3 extends over 16 amino acids. The germline V and J ends were trimmed by 5 bases and 3 bases, with 19 bases remaining between them.

The genes are TRBV12-3 or TRBV12-4 and TRBJ2-2; perhaps D is TRBD1 or TRBD2 (6 bases each). V was pared by 11 bases and J by 5 bases, with 12 bases between. The CDR3 is 12 residues long. CDR3 in DNA: TGTGCCGGGCAGGGGAGGACCGGGGAGCTGTTTTTT. Its translation: CAGQGRTGELFF.

J is TRBJ2-7 and V is TRBV4-1; D gene uncertain. Trimming took off 3 bases at V and 1 base at J, with 10 bases between the two ends. Germline V lookup: CDR1 MGHRA, CDR2 YSYEKL. This CDR3 contains 14 residues. The CDR3 bases are TGCGCCAGCAGCCAGTTGACGGAGTCCTACGAGCAGTACTTC. It encodes CASSQLTESYEQYF.

The rearrangement uses TRBV2 and TRBJ2-1, with D hard to call. Trimming removed 1 base from V and 10 bases from J, with 11 bases in between. The CDR3 is 13 amino acids. CDR1 is SNHLY, CDR2 FYNNEI, per germline. CDR3 amino acids: CASSEGADGEQFF. Here the CDR3 DNA reads TGTGCCAGCAGTGAAGGGGCGGACGGGGAGCAGTTCTTC. Supplemented by reference TRBV2 and TRBJ2-1, the full variable domain reads EPEVTQTPSHQVTQMGQEVILRCVPISNHLYFYWYRQILGQKVEFLVSFYNNEISEKSEIFDDQFSVERPDGSNFTLKIRSTKLEDSAMYFCASSEGADGEQFFGPGTRLTVL.

The chain links TRBV7-8 to TRBJ2-1; D might be TRBD2 (5 bases). The CDR3 consists of 16 residues. In germline, CDR1 is SGHVS, CDR2 FQNEAQ. V was cut by 1 base and J by 3 bases, with 13 bases left in between. CDR3 in amino acids: CASSLVVEDLYNEQFF. CDR3 DNA: TGTGCCAGCAGCTTAGTGGTGGAGGACCTCTACAATGAGCAGTTCTTC.

The chain uses TRBV6-6 and TRBJ2-1; D gene uncertain. Germline V lookup: CDR1 MNHNY, CDR2 SVGAGI (reference sequence). This CDR3 has 16 amino acids. Deletions cut 5 bases from V and 5 bases from J, with 19 bases between. CDR3: CASSPSLPWTHNEQFF. In DNA form, the CDR3 reads TGTGCCAGCAGTCCCTCACTCCCCTGGACCCACAATGAGCAGTTCTTC.

This clonotype was counted a single time. The chain employs TRBV5-1 and TRBJ1-1; D gene uncertain. V lost 0 bases and J 5 bases, leaving 11 bases between the germline ends. This CDR3 spans 14 amino acids. Germline-derived CDR1 and CDR2 are SGHRS and YFSETQ. DNA of the CDR3: TGCGCCAGCAGCTTGGGAGTGGGAAAGACTGAAGCTTTCTTT. Translated, it gives CASSLGVGKTEAFF.

The chain joins TRBV2 to TRBJ2-1; 9 nucleotides agree with TRBD2. Germline V lookup: CDR1 SNHLY, CDR2 FYNNEI. The CDR3 extends over 15 amino acids. Germline trimming cut 5 bases from V and 9 bases from J; bases unmatched to any gene: 11. CDR3 residues: CASSPSGTSQSEQFF. The CDR3, as DNA: TGTGCCAGCAGTCCATCCGGGACTAGCCAGAGTGAGCAGTTCTTC.

This clonotype was counted a few times. This CDR3 is CASSGSVSSYEQYF. For the CDR3, the DNA is TGCGCCAGCAGCGGCTCGGTTAGCTCCTACGAGCAGTACTTC. The V and J genes are TRBV4-3 and TRBJ2-7, with D unclear. Germline CDR1 reads LGHNA; CDR2 reads YSLEER. This CDR3 is 14 amino acids long. The V and J ends lost 5 bases and 0 bases respectively, with 11 bases between them.

This chain links TRBV6-1 with TRBJ1-4; TRBD1 agrees at 7 bases. Germline V gives CDR1 MNHNS, CDR2 SASEGT. The length of the CDR3 is 15 residues. The junction had 11 bases not matched to a gene; V was cut back by 5 bases and J by 8 bases. CDR3 coding DNA: TGTGCCAGCAGTCAACAGGGGCGAGGGTGGGAAAAACTGTTTTTT. As protein: CASSQQGRGWEKLFF.